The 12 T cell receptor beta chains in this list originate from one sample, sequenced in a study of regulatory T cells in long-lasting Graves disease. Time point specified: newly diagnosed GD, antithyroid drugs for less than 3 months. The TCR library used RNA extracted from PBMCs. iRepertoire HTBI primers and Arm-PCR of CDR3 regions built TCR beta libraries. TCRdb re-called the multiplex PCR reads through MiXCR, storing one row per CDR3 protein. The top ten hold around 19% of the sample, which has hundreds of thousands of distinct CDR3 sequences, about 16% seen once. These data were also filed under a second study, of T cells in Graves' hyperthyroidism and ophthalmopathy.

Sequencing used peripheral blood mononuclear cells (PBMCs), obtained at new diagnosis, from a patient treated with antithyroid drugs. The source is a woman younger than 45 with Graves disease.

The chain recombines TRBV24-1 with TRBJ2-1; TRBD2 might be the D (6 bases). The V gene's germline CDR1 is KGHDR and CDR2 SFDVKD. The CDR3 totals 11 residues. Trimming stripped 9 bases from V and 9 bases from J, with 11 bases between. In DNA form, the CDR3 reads TGTGCCACCGGCGGGGTCGGTGAGCAGTTCTTC. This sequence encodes CATGGVGEQFF.

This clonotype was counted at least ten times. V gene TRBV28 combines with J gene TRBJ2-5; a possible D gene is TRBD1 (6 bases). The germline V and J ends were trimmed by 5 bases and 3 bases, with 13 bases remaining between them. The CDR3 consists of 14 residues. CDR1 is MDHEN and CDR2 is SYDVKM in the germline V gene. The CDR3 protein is CASSPSGAEETQYF. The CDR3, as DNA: TGTGCCAGCAGTCCCTCAGGGGCCGAAGAGACCCAGTACTTC.

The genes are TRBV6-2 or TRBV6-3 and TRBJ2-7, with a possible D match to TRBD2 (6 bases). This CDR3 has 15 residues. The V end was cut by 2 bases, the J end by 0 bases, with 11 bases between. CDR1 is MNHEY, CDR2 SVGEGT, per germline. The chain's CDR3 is CASSYLSGASYEQYF. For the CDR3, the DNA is TGTGCCAGCAGTTACCTCTCGGGAGCCTCCTACGAGCAGTACTTC.

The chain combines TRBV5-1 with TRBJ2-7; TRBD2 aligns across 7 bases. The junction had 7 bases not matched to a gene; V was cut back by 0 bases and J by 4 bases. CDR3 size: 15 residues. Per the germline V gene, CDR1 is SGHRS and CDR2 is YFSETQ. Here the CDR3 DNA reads TGCGCCAGCAGCTTGGTTGCGGGAGAACAGTACGAGCAGTACTTC. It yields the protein CASSLVAGEQYEQYF. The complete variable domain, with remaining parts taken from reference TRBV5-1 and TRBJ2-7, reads KAGVTQTPRYLIKTRGQQVTLSCSPISGHRSVSWYQQTPGQGLQFLFEYFSETQRNKGNFPGRFSGRQFSNSRSEMNVSTLELGDSALYLCASSLVAGEQYEQYFGPGTRLTVT.

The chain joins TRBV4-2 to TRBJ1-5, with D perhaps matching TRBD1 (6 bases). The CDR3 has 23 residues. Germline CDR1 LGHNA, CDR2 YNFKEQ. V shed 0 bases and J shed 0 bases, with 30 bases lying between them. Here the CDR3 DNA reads TGTGCCAGCAGCCAAGATCAAGGACAGACGAAACCAACGACTTCATATAGCAATCAGCCCCAGCATTTT. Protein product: CASSQDQGQTKPTTSYSNQPQHF.

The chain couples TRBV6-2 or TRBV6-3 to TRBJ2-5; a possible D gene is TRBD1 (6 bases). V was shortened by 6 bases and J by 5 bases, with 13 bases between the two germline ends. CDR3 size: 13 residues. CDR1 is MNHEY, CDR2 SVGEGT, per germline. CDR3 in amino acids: CASSAMGAETQYF. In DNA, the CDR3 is TGTGCCAGCAGCGCCATGGGGGCCGAGACCCAGTACTTC.

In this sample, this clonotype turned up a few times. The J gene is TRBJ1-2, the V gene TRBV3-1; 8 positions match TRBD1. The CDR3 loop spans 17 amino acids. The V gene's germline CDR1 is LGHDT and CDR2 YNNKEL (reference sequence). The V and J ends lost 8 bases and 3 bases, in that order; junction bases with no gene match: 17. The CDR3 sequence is CASEAPWTGSFDYGYTF. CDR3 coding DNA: TGTGCCAGCGAGGCCCCGTGGACAGGGAGCTTTGACTATGGCTACACCTTC.

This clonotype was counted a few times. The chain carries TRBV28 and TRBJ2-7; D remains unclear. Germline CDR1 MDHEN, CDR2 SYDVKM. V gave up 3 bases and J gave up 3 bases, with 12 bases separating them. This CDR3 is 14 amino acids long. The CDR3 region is CASSFPPASYEQYF. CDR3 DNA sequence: TGTGCCAGCAGTTTCCCCCCGGCTAGCTACGAGCAGTACTTC. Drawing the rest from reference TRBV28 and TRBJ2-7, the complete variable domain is DVKVTQSSRYLVKRTGEKVFLECVQDMDHENMFWYRQDPGLGLRLIYFSYDVKMKEKGDIPEGYSVSREKKERFSLILESASTNQTSMYLCASSFPPASYEQYFGPGTRLTVT.

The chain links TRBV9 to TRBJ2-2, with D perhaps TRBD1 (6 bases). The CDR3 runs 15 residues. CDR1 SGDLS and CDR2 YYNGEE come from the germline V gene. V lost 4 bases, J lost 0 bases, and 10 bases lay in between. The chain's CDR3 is CASSPWGPNTGELFF. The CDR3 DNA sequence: TGTGCCAGCAGCCCCTGGGGGCCGAACACCGGGGAGCTGTTTTTT.

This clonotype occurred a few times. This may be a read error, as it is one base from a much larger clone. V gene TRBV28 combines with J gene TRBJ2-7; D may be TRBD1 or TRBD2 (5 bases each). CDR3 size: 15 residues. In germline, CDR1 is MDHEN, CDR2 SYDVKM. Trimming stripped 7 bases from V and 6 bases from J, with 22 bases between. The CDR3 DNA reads TGTGCCAGCAATTCAGCTCGCCTCGACGGGGCCGAGCAGTACTTC. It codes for CASNSARLDGAEQYF.

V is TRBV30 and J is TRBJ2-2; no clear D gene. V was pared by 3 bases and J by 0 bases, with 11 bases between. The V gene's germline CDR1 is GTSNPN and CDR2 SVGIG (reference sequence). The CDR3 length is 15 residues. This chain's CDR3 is CAWSRLNSNTGELFF. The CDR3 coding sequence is TGTGCCTGGAGCCGACTGAACTCGAACACCGGGGAGCTGTTTTTT.

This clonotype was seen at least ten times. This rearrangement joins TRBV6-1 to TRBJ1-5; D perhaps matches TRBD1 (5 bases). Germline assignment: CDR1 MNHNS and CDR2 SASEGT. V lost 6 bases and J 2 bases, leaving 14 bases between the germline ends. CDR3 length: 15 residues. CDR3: CASRIPRGGNQPQHF. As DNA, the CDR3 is TGTGCCAGCAGGATTCCTAGGGGTGGCAATCAGCCCCAGCATTTT.